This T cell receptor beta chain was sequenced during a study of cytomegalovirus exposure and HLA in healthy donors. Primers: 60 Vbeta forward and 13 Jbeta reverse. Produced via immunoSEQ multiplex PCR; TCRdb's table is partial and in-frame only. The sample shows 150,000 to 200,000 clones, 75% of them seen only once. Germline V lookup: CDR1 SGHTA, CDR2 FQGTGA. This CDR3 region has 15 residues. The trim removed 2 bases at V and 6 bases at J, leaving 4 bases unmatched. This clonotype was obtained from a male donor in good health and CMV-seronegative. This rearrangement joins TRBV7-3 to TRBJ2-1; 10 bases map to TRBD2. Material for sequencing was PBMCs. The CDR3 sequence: CASSLGLAAANEQFF. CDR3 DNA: TGTGCCAGCAGCTTAGGACTAGCGGCAGCCAATGAGCAGTTCTTC.